This is a list of T cell receptor beta chains from one sample in a study of shared clonotypes between healthy human individuals. Clones were sequenced by immunoSEQ multiplex PCR, and TCRdb holds only the in-frame ones, with some missing. Among about 990,000 clones listed, roughly 74% were seen once. Specimen: memory CD4+ T cells from PBMCs. These receptor sequences come from a man younger than 35 in good health. Some clones in this sample may be carry-over from other donors' samples. Both conserved end residues are part of each CDR3. Fields, in order: J gene, D gene, V gene, clone size, CDR3 protein, CDR3 DNA. A D gene is named only where the DNA matches it firmly. Clone size, where shown, is once, few, many, or a class for clones that have expanded.

>TRBJ2-3|TRBD2|TRBV11-3|NA
CASSLGGRGTDTQYF
TGTGCCAGCAGCTTGGGAGGGAGGGGCACAGATACGCAGTATTTT
>TRBJ2-1|TRBD2|TRBV5-1|NA
CASSETSGRTGEQFF
TGCGCCAGCAGCGAGACTAGCGGGAGGACGGGGGAGCAGTTCTTC
>TRBJ2-3|NA|TRBV6-1|NA
CASSAVGWDTQYF
TGTGCCAGCAGTGCCGTCGGATGGGATACGCAGTATTTT
>TRBJ2-1|NA|TRBV5-1|NA
CASSLNGLSSYNEQFF
TGCGCCAGCAGCTTAAACGGACTTTCCTCCTACAATGAGCAGTTCTTC
>TRBJ2-7|NA|TRBV27|once
CASSINRDIYEQYF
TGTGCCAGCAGTATAAACAGGGATATCTACGAGCAGTACTTC
>TRBJ1-1|NA|TRBV6-6|NA
CASSYSLGIGTEAFF
TGTGCCAGCAGTTACAGTTTAGGGATCGGCACTGAAGCTTTCTTT
>TRBJ2-6|TRBD1|TRBV29-1|many
CSVLDRGPSGANVLTF
TGCAGCGTCCTAGACAGGGGGCCTTCTGGGGCCAACGTCCTGACTTTC
>TRBJ2-7|TRBD2|TRBV11-2|few
CASSLDAGEGYEQYF
TGTGCCAGCAGCTTAGATGCCGGGGAGGGCTACGAGCAGTACTTC
>TRBJ2-1|TRBD2|TRBV28|NA
CASSGDRTSGRNEQFF
TGTGCCAGCAGTGGGGACAGGACTAGCGGGAGGAATGAGCAGTTCTTC
>TRBJ2-7|NA|TRBV7-2|NA
CASSSHGPTYEQYF
TGTGCCAGCAGCTCACACGGGCCAACCTACGAGCAGTACTTC
>TRBJ2-1|TRBD2|TRBV11-2|NA
CASSSSRLAGGPYNEQFF
TGTGCCAGCAGCTCCAGTCGACTAGCGGGAGGTCCCTACAATGAGCAGTTCTTC
>TRBJ2-7|NA|TRBV15|few
CATSRDLTGPYEQYF
TGTGCCACCAGCAGAGATCTCACAGGGCCCTACGAGCAGTACTTC
>TRBJ2-3|NA|TRBV13|many
CASSPTGLTRATQYF
TGTGCCAGCAGCCCCACCGGGCTCACAAGAGCTACGCAGTATTTT
>TRBJ2-5|NA|TRBV11-2|few
CASSLDHGQQETQYF
TGTGCCAGCAGCTTAGATCACGGGCAGCAAGAGACCCAGTACTTC
>TRBJ1-1|TRBD1|TRBV19|NA
CASRDRVATEAFF
TGTGCCAGCCGGGACAGGGTCGCCACTGAAGCTTTCTTT
>TRBJ1-1|NA|TRBV11-2|NA
CASSPRGGGTLVNTEAFF
TGTGCCAGCAGCCCCCGGGGAGGGGGGACCTTAGTGAACACTGAAGCTTTCTTT
>TRBJ1-2|NA|TRBV28|NA
CASITGTTNYGYTF
TGTGCCAGCATTACAGGGACGACGAACTATGGCTACACCTTC
>TRBJ1-2|NA|TRBV28|NA
CATNGQTNYGYTF
TGTGCCACCAATGGACAGACCAACTATGGCTACACCTTC
>TRBJ2-7|TRBD2|TRBV5-4|NA
CASSPGLAASYEQYF
TGTGCCAGCAGCCCTGGACTAGCGGCTTCCTACGAGCAGTACTTC
>TRBJ1-2|NA|TRBV4-3|NA
CASSQLDSSYGYTF
TGCGCCAGCAGCCAACTCGACAGCTCCTATGGCTACACCTTC
>TRBJ2-1|NA|TRBV7-3|NA
CAGWAGNEQFF
TGTGCCGGGTGGGCGGGCAATGAGCAGTTCTTC
>TRBJ1-2|TRBD1|TRBV7-3|NA
CASSLRAGGEYGYTF
TGTGCCAGCAGCTTAAGGGCAGGGGGTGAATATGGCTACACCTTC
>TRBJ2-7|TRBD1|TRBV18|NA
CASSPPDRADYEQYF
TGTGCCAGCTCACCACCTGACAGGGCGGACTACGAGCAGTACTTC
>TRBJ1-1|NA|TRBV5-1|NA
CASSLGWGNTEAFF
TGCGCCAGCAGCTTGGGTTGGGGGAACACTGAAGCTTTCTTT
>TRBJ2-2|TRBD1|TRBV5-4|NA
CASSLWRTGNTGELFF
TGTGCCAGCAGCTTGTGGCGGACAGGGAACACCGGGGAGCTGTTTTTT
>TRBJ2-6|NA|TRBV7-9|NA
CASSWGDRANVLTF
TGTGCCAGCAGCTGGGGAGACAGGGCCAACGTCCTGACTTTC
>TRBJ2-6|NA|TRBV6-5|few
CASGPTGANVLTF
TGTGCCAGCGGCCCAACTGGGGCCAACGTCCTGACTTTC